This T cell receptor (beta chain) came from a study of radiation and T cells in renal cell carcinoma. V shed 2 bases, J shed 7 bases, and the junction held 6 bases outside the gene matches. The CDR3 has 13 residues. The germline gives CDR1 SGHRS, CDR2 YFSETQ. Method: immunoSEQ multiplex PCR; TCRdb's copy keeps in-frame clones and lacks some. The sample comprises nearly 50,000 clones, 65% to 90% of which are singletons, and 30% to 35% rests with the top ten. Time point indicated: baseline pretreatment blood. Treatment denoted: 15 Gy SBRT to primary tumor, nephrectomy 4 weeks later. Radiation-treated patients gave blood at baseline, week 2 and week 4. As regards this clone: As yet, its antigen is unknown.

General study results and limits: In blood, top tumor clones expanded by 2 weeks, shrinking by 4.

The sequenced sample was blood, obtained from a patient whose treatment included radiotherapy and nephrectomy. The sequence was obtained from a woman in her 70s with renal cell carcinoma. J is TRBJ2-7 and V is TRBV5-1; 7 bases map to TRBD2. CDR3: CASSLAGTGEQYF. The CDR3 DNA sequence: TGCGCCAGCAGCTTAGCGGGGACGGGGGAGCAGTACTTC.